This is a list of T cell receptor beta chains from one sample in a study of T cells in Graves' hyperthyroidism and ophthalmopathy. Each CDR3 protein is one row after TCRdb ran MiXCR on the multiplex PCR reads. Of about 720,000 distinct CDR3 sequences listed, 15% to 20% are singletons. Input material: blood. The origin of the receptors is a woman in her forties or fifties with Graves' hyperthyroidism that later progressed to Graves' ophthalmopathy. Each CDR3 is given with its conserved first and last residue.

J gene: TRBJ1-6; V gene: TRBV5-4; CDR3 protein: CASSSPALRTPLHF
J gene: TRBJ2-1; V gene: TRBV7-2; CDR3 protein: CASCYSGQGRRNEQFF
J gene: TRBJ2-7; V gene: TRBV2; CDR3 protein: CASSSPDSPGEQYF
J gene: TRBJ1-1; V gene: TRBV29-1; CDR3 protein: CSVGTESNTEAFF
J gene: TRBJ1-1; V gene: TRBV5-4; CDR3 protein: CASSPDRDDEAFF
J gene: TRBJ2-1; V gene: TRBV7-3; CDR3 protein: CASSSPAGTPLHNEQFF
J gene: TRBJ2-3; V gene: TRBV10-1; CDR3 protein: CASGSSGAITQYF
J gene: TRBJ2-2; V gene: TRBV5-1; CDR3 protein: CASSLVGTSNTGELFF
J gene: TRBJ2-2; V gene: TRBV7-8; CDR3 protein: CASSPSQGAVTGELFF
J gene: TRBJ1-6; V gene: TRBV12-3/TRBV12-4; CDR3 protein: CASTPYILGGSPLHF
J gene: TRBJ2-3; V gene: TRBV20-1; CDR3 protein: CSAALLLAGDTDTQYF
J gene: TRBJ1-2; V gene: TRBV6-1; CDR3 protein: CASSPDWDRGHRYAF
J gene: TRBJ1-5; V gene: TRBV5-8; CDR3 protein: CASSLGGDLNQPQHF
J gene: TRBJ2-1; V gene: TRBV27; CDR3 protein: CASSTRWGANTYNEQFF
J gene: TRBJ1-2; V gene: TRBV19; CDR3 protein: CASTNLRGASYGYTF
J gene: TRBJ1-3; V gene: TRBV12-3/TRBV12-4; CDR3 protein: CASSPVSSGNTIYF
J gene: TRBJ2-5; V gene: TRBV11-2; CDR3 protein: CASSLEGRGETQYF
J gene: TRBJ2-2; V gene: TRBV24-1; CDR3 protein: CGPPRPPTGTPNTGELFF
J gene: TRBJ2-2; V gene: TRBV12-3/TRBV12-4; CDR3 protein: CASSSTRGGGELFF
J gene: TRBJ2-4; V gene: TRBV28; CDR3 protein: CATNRGSLNFQYF
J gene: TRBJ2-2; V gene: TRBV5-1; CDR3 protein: CASSLEGGANTGELFF
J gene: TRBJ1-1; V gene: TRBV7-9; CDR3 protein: CASSSSRGNTEAFF
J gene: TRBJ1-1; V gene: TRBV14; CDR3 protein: CASSADRVIDAFF
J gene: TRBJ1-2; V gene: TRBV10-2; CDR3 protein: CASQGQDYGYTF
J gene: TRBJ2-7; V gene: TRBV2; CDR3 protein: CASRDDGPEQYF
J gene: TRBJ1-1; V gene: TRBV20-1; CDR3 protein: CSAPDRGNAEAFF
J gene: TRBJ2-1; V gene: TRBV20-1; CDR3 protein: CSAPRGDRGLGSYNEQFF
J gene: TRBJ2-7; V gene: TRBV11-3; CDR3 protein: CASSGDGAYEQYF
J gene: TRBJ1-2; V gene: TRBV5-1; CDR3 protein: CASSFLESYGYTF
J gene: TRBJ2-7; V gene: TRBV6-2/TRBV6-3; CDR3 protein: CASSLTPGAGSYEQYF
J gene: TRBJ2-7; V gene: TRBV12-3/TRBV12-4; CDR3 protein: CASSLSVGYEQYF
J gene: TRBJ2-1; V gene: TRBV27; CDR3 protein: CASTPTRGAYNEQFF
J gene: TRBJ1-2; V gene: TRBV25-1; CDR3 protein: CASIYGYTF
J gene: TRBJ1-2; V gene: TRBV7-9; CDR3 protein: CASSLGQSRPRNGYTF
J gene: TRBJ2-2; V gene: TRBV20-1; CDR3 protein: CSAPTSPGPGGTGELFF
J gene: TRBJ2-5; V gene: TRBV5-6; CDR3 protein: CASSLEWMGVQETQYF
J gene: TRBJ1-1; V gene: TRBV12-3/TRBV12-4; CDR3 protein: CASSWGVSAVNTEAFF
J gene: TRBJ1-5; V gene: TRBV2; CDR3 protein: CASKTEFSNQPQHF
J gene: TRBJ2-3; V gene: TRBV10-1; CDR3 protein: CASSEGQFEDTQYF
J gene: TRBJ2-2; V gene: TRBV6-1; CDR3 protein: CASSRGKRDTGELFF
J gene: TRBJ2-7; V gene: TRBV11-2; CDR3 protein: CASSPDLPPGGLTYEQYF
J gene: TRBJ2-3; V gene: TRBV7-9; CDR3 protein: CACSLPDTQYF
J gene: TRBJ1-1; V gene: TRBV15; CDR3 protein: CATRDWTPKNTEAFF
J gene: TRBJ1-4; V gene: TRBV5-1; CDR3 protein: CASRTIGTKNEKLFF
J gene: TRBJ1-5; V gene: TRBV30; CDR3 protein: CAWRDRDNQPQHF
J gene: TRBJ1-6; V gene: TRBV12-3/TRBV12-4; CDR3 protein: CASRSDGLGPLHF
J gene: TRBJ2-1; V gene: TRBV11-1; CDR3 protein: CASSLTSRTGRHNEQFF
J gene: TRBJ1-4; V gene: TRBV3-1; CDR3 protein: CASSLISGGEKLFF